One sample yielded the 25 T cell receptor beta chains listed below, sequenced in a study of shared clonotypes between healthy human individuals. The table came from immunoSEQ multiplex PCR; TCRdb's copy has only in-frame clones and leaves some out. This table holds roughly 650,000 clones, more than 95% found once. The specimen sequenced was naive CD4+ T cells sorted from blood. Documented subset: CD45RA+ positively selected. The receptors were gathered from a woman aged 25 to 39 in good health.

Only one count was recorded for this clone. The CDR3 DNA reads TGTGCCAGCAATCTGGCGGGAGCGCTCAATGAGCAGTTCTTC. It translates to CASNLAGALNEQFF. The chain uses TRBV27 and TRBJ2-1; 7 nucleotides align to TRBD2. The germline gives CDR1 MNHEY, CDR2 SMNVEV (reference sequence). J lost 6 bases, V lost 7 bases, and 9 bases had no gene match. The CDR3 loop spans 14 amino acids.

This sequence joins TRBV6-1 and TRBJ2-7, with a weak D call TRBD2 (5 bases). The CDR3 has 18 residues. Trimming cost V 4 bases and J 3 bases, with 25 bases left between them. CDR1 MNHNS and CDR2 SASEGT come from the germline V gene. The CDR3 coding sequence is TGTGCCAGCAGTGTTATATCCGGGCTAGCCGGGCCGAGCTACGAGCAGTACTTC. Residues: CASSVISGLAGPSYEQYF.

CDR3 amino acids: CASSSRTVKYF. For the CDR3, the DNA is TGCGCCAGCAGCAGCAGGACCGTGAAGTACTTC. This chain uses TRBV4-1 with TRBJ2-4; D remains ambiguous. With 5 bases removed from V and 14 bases from J, the gap between germline ends came to 13 bases. The germline CDR1 and CDR2 sequences are MGHRA and YSYEKL. The CDR3 loop spans 11 amino acids.

The rearrangement joins TRBV5-1 to TRBJ2-2; the match to TRBD2 covers 8 bases. J was trimmed by 4 bases and V by 0 bases; bases with no gene match: 8. Germline V CDR1 and CDR2: SGHRS, YFSETQ. This CDR3 contains 17 residues. The CDR3 DNA reads TGCGCCAGCAGCTTGGCCGGGACTAGTAAAGGCACCGGGGAGCTGTTTTTT. Amino acid sequence: CASSLAGTSKGTGELFF. The complete variable domain, with remaining parts taken from reference TRBV5-1 and TRBJ2-2, reads KAGVTQTPRYLIKTRGQQVTLSCSPISGHRSVSWYQQTPGQGLQFLFEYFSETQRNKGNFPGRFSGRQFSNSRSEMNVSTLELGDSALYLCASSLAGTSKGTGELFFGEGSRLTVL.

This chain links TRBV7-8 with TRBJ2-7, with D possibly TRBD1 on 6 matching bases. CDR3 length: 15 residues. Germline V gene data show CDR1 as SGHVS and CDR2 as FQNEAQ. The V end was cut by 0 bases, the J end by 3 bases, with 12 bases between. The CDR3 region is CASSLAETGRYEQYF. The DNA of the CDR3 is TGTGCCAGCAGCTTAGCGGAGACAGGCCGCTACGAGCAGTACTTC.

The chain links TRBV30 to TRBJ1-4, with D uncertain. V was shortened by 0 bases and J by 3 bases, with 8 bases between the two germline ends. The V gene's germline CDR1 is GTSNPN and CDR2 SVGIG (reference sequence). This CDR3 is 14 amino acids long. In DNA, the CDR3 is TGTGCCTGGAGTGTGACGGGGTCTAATGAAAAACTGTTTTTT. This encodes CAWSVTGSNEKLFF.

The J gene is TRBJ1-3, the V gene TRBV21-1. TRBV21-1 is tagged as a pseudogene. The CDR3 totals 16 residues. CDR3 amino acids: CASSKDPRGSSNTIYF. The CDR3 DNA reads TGTGCCAGCAGCAAAGACCCCCGGGGCAGCTCAAACACCATATATTTT.

The chain has TRBV6-1 and TRBJ2-3; 10 positions match TRBD2. The CDR3 has 15 amino acids. In germline, CDR1 is MNHNS, CDR2 SASEGT. Trimming at V came to 5 bases and at J to 2 bases, leaving 4 bases not matched to a gene. The CDR3 nucleotides are TGTGCCAGCAGTCAACTAGCGGGGAACACAGATACGCAGTATTTT. Protein product: CASSQLAGNTDTQYF.

The chain is built from TRBV4-2 and TRBJ2-1; possibly TRBD2 for D (5 bases). Germline assignment: CDR1 LGHNA and CDR2 YNFKEQ. The V end was cut by 1 base, the J end by 1 base, with 20 bases between. This CDR3 contains 19 residues. The CDR3 is CASSQVTGRALSSYNEQFF. The CDR3 DNA sequence: TGTGCCAGCAGCCAAGTTACGGGGAGAGCGCTTTCGTCCTACAATGAGCAGTTCTTC.

V and J are TRBV29-1 and TRBJ2-7, with 8 bases lining up with TRBD2. V lost 3 bases to trimming and J lost 3 bases; unmatched junction nucleotides: 13. This CDR3 has 16 residues. CDR1 is SQVTM, CDR2 ANQGSEA, per germline. The CDR3 DNA reads TGCAGCGTTGAGAGCCCGGGAGCGGGAGCGTTCTACGAGCAGTACTTC. Protein product: CSVESPGAGAFYEQYF.

The V call is TRBV5-1, the J call TRBJ2-2; unclear D gene. V was trimmed by 4 bases and J by 5 bases, leaving 9 bases between them. The CDR3 sequence is 13 residues long. Germline CDR1 reads SGHRS; CDR2 reads YFSETQ. CDR3 sequence reads: CASSLAPTGELFF. Here the CDR3 DNA reads TGCGCCAGCAGCCTCGCTCCTACCGGGGAGCTGTTTTTT.

V is TRBV28 and J is TRBJ1-1; D possibly corresponds to TRBD1 (6 bases). Germline V CDR1 and CDR2: MDHEN, SYDVKM. The length of the CDR3 is 14 residues. V lost 5 bases and J lost 5, with 15 bases in between. The CDR3 reads CASSPKNRVTEAFF. As DNA, the CDR3 is TGTGCCAGCAGTCCCAAAAACAGGGTTACTGAAGCTTTCTTT.

The rearrangement uses TRBV13 and TRBJ2-7; the match to TRBD2 covers 9 bases. V dropped 5 bases and J dropped 4; count of bases not matched to a gene: 15. This CDR3 spans 17 amino acids. Germline V CDR1 and CDR2: PRHDT, FYEKMQ (reference sequence). The CDR3 DNA reads as TGTGCCAGCAGCCCTCCCGGTCCGGCGGGAGGGGTTTACGAGCAGTACTTC. Protein: CASSPPGPAGGVYEQYF.

This rearrangement joins TRBV18 to TRBJ2-7; 7 bases are a match to TRBD1. Germline CDR1 KGHSH, CDR2 LQKENI. V gave up 2 bases and J gave up 6 bases; unmatched junction bases: 13. CDR3 length: 16 amino acids. CDR3 sequence reads: CASSPFSGTVPSEQYF. CDR3 coding DNA: TGTGCCAGCTCACCATTCTCCGGGACAGTACCCTCCGAGCAGTACTTC.

V gene TRBV5-1 combines with J gene TRBJ2-5; 7 bases map to TRBD2. The CDR3 consists of 15 residues. Germline V gene sequence: CDR1 SGHRS, CDR2 YFSETQ. After removal of 1 base from V and 5 bases from J, the junction contained 8 bases not matched to a gene. For the CDR3, the DNA is TGCGCCAGCAGCTTGCGGCTAGCGGCGGGGGAGACCCAGTACTTC. It translates to CASSLRLAAGETQYF.

V usage is TRBV7-7 and J usage is TRBJ1-1; weak D call: TRBD1 (5 bases). Germline V gives CDR1 SSHAT, CDR2 FNYEAQ (reference sequence). Trimming pared 5 bases from V and 1 base from J, leaving 8 bases between. The CDR3 runs 13 residues. Written as DNA, the CDR3 is TGTGCCAGCAGCGCGGACAAGAACACTGAAGCTTTCTTT. Translated: CASSADKNTEAFF.

This clone was recorded once. The V and J genes are TRBV2 and TRBJ2-1; 13 nucleotides line up with TRBD2. This CDR3 has 15 amino acids. The germline V gene has CDR1 SNHLY and CDR2 FYNNEI. V lost 8 bases to trimming and J lost 2 bases; unmatched junction nucleotides: 3. The CDR3 bases are TGTGCCAGCGGGGGACTAGCGGGGCCCTACAATGAGCAGTTCTTC. Its translation: CASGGLAGPYNEQFF.

In nucleotides, the CDR3 is TGTGCCAGCTCACCACTCGAGGGACCCGGGACTAGCTACGAGCAGTACTTC. It codes for CASSPLEGPGTSYEQYF. This chain connects TRBV18 to TRBJ2-7; 8 positions match TRBD2. Germline V lookup: CDR1 KGHSH, CDR2 LQKENI. CDR3 length: 17 residues. J was trimmed by 3 bases and V by 1 base; bases with no gene match: 11.

This clone was seen once. The chain employs TRBV28 and TRBJ1-1, with TRBD1 matching over 9 bases. The germline gives CDR1 MDHEN, CDR2 SYDVKM. V was clipped by 4 bases and J by 5 bases; unmatched bases: 8. The CDR3 contains 15 residues. For the CDR3, the DNA is TGTGCCAGCAGTTCGAAGACAGGGGGAGAGACTGAAGCTTTCTTT. Its translation: CASSSKTGGETEAFF.

This chain uses TRBV6-4 with TRBJ2-2; D is uncertain. This CDR3 comprises 13 residues. CDR1 MRHNA and CDR2 SNTAGT come from the germline V gene. V was shortened by 2 bases and J by 5 bases, with 6 bases between the two germline ends. The CDR3 DNA reads TGTGCCAGCAGTGACCGTCGGACCGGGGAGCTGTTTTTT. It translates to CASSDRRTGELFF.

This chain uses TRBV29-1 with TRBJ2-6; D not certain. Per germline, CDR1 SQVTM and CDR2 ANQGSEA. The CDR3 extends over 14 amino acids. V shed 3 bases and J shed 2 bases, with 8 bases lying between them. Here the CDR3 reads CSVDKDPGANVLTF. The CDR3 bases are TGCAGCGTTGATAAGGACCCTGGGGCCAACGTCCTGACTTTC.

The chain uses TRBV19 and TRBJ2-1; 8 nucleotides align to TRBD2. This CDR3 has 16 amino acids. Germline V gene sequence: CDR1 LNHDA, CDR2 SQIVND (reference sequence). V was pared by 4 bases and J by 3 bases, with 8 bases of the junction left unmatched. The DNA for the CDR3 is TGTGCCAGTAGTACCCTGGCGGGAGGTTACTACAATGAGCAGTTCTTC. It codes for CASSTLAGGYYNEQFF.

This chain uses TRBV18 with TRBJ2-1, with 7 bases aligning to TRBD2. Trimming cost V 6 bases and J 4 bases; bases outside gene matches: 9. CDR3 size: 15 residues. CDR1 is KGHSH, CDR2 LQKENI, per germline. The CDR3 DNA follows: TGTGCCAGCTCGCGCGAGCGGGGAAGTTACAATGAGCAGTTCTTC. Its translation: CASSRERGSYNEQFF.

The chain couples TRBV5-6 to TRBJ2-7, with D perhaps TRBD2 (6 bases). Germline CDR1 and CDR2: SGHDT and YYEEEE. The length of the CDR3 is 14 residues. The V gene lost 0 bases and the J gene lost 3 bases, with 10 bases spanning the gap. The CDR3, as DNA: TGTGCCAGCAGCTTGGCGGGAGCTGGCTACGAGCAGTACTTC. Protein: CASSLAGAGYEQYF. Based on the CDR3 plus reference TRBV5-6 and TRBJ2-7, the full variable domain is DAGVTQSPTHLIKTRGQQVTLRCSPKSGHDTVSWYQQALGQGPQFIFQYYEEEERQRGNFPDRFSGHQFPNYSSELNVNALLLGDSALYLCASSLAGAGYEQYFGPGTRLTVT.

This clone was counted a single time. This chain links TRBV2 with TRBJ2-1, with 13 nucleotides matching TRBD2. CDR1 is SNHLY and CDR2 is FYNNEI in the germline V gene. The length of the CDR3 is 17 residues. V shed 6 bases, J shed 1 base, and the junction held 6 bases outside the gene matches. The CDR3 DNA reads TGTGCCAGCAGCGAGCGGACTAGCGGGAGATCCTACAATGAGCAGTTCTTC. As protein: CASSERTSGRSYNEQFF. Filled out from reference TRBV2 and TRBJ2-1, the complete variable domain reads EPEVTQTPSHQVTQMGQEVILRCVPISNHLYFYWYRQILGQKVEFLVSFYNNEISEKSEIFDDQFSVERPDGSNFTLKIRSTKLEDSAMYFCASSERTSGRSYNEQFFGPGTRLTVL.